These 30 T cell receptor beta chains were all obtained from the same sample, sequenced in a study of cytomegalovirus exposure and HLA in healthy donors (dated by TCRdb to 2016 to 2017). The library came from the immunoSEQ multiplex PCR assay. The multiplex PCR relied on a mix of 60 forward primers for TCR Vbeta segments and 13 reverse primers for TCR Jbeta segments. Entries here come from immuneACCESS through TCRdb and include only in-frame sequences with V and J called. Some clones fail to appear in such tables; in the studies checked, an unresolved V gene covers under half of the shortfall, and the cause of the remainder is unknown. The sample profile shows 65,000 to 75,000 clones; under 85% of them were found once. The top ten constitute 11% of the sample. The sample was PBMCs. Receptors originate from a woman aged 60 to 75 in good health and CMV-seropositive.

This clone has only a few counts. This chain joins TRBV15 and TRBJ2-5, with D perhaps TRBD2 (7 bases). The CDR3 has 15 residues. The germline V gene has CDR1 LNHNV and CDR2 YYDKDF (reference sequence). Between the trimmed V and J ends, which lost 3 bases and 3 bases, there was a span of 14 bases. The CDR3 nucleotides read TGTGCCACCAGCAGGGGGGGGGCCGGCAAAGAGACCCAGTACTTC. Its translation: CATSRGGAGKETQYF.

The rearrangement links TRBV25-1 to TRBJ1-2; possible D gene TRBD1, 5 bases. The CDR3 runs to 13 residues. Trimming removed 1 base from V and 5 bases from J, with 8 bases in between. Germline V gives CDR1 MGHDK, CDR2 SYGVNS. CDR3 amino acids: CASSEFGGYGYTF. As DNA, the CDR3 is TGTGCCAGCAGTGAATTCGGGGGATATGGCTACACCTTC.

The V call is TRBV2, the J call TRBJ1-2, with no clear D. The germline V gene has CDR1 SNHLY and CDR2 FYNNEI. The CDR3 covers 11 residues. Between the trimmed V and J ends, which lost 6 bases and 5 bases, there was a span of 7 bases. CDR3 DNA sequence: TGTGCCAGCAGCCCCCTTTATGGCTACACCTTC. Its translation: CASSPLYGYTF. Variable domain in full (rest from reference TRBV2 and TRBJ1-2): EPEVTQTPSHQVTQMGQEVILRCVPISNHLYFYWYRQILGQKVEFLVSFYNNEISEKSEIFDDQFSVERPDGSNFTLKIRSTKLEDSAMYFCASSPLYGYTFGSGTRLTVV.

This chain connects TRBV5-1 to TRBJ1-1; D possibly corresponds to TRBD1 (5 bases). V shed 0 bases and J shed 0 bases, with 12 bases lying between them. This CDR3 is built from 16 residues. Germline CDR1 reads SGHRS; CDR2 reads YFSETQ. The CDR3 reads CASSLDPGVMNTEAFF. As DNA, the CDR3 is TGCGCCAGCAGCTTGGATCCGGGGGTCATGAACACTGAAGCTTTCTTT.

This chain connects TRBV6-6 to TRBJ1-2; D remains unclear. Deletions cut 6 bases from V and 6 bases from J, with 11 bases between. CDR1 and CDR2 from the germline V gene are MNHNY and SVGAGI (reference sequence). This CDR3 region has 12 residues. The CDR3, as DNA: TGTGCCAGCAGGCCGACGAGGCATGGCTACACCTTC. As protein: CASRPTRHGYTF.

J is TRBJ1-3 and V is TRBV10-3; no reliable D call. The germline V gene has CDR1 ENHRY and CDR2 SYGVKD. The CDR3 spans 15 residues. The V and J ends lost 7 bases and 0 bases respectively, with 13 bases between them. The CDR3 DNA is TGTGCCATCACCCCCACAGCCTTCTCTGGAAACACCATATATTTT. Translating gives CAITPTAFSGNTIYF.

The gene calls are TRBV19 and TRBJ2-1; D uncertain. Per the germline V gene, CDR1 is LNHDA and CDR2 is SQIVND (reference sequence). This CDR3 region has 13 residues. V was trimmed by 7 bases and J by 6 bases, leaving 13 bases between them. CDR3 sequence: CASTRSPRNEQFF. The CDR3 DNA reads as TGTGCCAGTACCCGAAGCCCGCGCAATGAGCAGTTCTTC. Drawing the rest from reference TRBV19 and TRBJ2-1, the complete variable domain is DGGITQSPKYLFRKEGQNVTLSCEQNLNHDAMYWYRQDPGQGLRLIYYSQIVNDFQKGDIAEGYSVSREKKESFPLTVTSAQKNPTAFYLCASTRSPRNEQFFGPGTRLTVL.

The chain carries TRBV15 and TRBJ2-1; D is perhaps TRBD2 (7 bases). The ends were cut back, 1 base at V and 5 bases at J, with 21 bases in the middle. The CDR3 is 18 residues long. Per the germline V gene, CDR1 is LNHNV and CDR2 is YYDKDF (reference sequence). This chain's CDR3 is CATSRGGWGAGENNEQFF. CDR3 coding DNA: TGTGCCACCAGCAGAGGGGGATGGGGGGCGGGGGAGAACAATGAGCAGTTCTTC.

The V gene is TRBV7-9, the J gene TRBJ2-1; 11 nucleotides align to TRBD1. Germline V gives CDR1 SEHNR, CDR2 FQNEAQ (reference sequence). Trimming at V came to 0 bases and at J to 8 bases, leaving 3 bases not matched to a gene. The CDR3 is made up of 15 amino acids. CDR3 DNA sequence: TGTGCCAGCAGCTTAGCCCGGACAGGGGGCGATGAGCAGTTCTTC. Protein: CASSLARTGGDEQFF.

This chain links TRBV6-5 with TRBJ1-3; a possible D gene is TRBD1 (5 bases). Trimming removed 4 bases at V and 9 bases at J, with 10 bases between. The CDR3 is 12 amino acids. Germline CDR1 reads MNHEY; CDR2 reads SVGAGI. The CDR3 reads CASSSPGGTIYF. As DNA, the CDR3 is TGTGCCAGCAGTTCCCCGGGGGGCACCATATATTTT.

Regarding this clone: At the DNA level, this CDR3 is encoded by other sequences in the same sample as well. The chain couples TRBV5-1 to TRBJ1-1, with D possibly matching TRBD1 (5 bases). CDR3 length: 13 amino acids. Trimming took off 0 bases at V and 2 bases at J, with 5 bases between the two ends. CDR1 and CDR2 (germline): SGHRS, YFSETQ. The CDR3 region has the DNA TGCGCCAGCAGCTTGGGGGGCAACACTGAAGCTTTCTTT. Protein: CASSLGGNTEAFF.

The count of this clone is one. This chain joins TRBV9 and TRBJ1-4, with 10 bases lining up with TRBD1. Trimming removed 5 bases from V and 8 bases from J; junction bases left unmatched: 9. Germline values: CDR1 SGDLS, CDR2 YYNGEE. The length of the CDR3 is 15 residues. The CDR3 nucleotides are TGTGCCAGCAGTACCGACAGGGGGCGAGAAGAAAAACTGTTTTTT. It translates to CASSTDRGREEKLFF.

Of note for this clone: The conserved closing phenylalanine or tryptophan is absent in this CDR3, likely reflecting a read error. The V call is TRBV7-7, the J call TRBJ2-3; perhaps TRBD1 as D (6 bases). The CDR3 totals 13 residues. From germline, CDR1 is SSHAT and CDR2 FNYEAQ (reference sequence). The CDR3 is CASSSTGTDTQYV. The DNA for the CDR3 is TGTGCTAGCAGCTCTACAGGGACAGATACGCAGTATGTT.

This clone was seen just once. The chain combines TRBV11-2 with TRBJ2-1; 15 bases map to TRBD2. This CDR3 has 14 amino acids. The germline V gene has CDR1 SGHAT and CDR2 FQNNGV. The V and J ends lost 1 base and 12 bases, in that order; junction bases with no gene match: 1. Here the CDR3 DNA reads TGTGCCAGCAGCTTAGGGGGACTAGCGGGGGGGCAGTTCTTC. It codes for CASSLGGLAGGQFF.

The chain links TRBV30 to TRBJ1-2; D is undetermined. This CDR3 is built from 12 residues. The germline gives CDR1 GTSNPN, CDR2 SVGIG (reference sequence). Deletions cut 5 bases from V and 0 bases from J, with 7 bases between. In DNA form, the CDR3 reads TGTGCCTGGGGAGGCCCTAACTATGGCTACACCTTC. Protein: CAWGGPNYGYTF.

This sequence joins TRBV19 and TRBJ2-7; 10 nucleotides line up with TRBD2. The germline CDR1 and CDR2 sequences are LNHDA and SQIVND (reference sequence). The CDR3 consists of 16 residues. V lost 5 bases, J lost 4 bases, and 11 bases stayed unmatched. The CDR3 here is CASSQSPSGSMYEQYF. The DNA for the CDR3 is TGTGCCAGTAGTCAGTCCCCTAGCGGGAGTATGTACGAGCAGTACTTC.

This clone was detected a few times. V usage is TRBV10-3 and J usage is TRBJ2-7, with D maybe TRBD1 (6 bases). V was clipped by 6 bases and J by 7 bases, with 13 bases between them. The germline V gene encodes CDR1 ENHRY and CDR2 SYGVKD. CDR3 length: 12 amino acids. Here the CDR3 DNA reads TGTGCCATCAGCGACACTCAGGGGGAGCAGTACTTC. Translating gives CAISDTQGEQYF.

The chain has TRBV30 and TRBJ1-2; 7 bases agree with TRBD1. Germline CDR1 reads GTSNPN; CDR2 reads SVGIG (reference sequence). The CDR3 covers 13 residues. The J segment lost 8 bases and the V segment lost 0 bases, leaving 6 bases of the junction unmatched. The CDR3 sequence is CAWSVGGGWGYTF. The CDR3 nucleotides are TGTGCCTGGAGTGTAGGAGGGGGCTGGGGCTACACCTTC.

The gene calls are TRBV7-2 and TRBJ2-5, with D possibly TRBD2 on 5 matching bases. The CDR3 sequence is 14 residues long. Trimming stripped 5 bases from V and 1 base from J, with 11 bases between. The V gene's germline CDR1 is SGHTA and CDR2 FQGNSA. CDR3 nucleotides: TGTGCCAGCAGCCGGATGACTATCCAAGAGACCCAGTACTTC. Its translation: CASSRMTIQETQYF.

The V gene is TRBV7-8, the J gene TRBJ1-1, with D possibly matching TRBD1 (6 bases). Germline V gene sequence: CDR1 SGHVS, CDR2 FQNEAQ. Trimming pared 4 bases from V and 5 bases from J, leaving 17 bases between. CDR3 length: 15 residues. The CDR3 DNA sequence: TGTGCCAGCAGCTGGGAGGGGAGGGGGGGGACTGAAGCTTTCTTT. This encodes CASSWEGRGGTEAFF.

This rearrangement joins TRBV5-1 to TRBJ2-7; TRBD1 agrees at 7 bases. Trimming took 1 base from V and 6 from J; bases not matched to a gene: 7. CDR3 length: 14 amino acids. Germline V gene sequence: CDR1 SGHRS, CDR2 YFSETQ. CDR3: CASSLTGDSFEQYF. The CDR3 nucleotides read TGCGCCAGCAGCTTGACAGGGGACAGCTTCGAGCAGTACTTC.

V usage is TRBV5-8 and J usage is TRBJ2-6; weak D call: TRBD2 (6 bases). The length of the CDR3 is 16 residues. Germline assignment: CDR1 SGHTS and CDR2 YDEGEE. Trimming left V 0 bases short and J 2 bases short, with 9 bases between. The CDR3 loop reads CASSLGGGAGANVLTF. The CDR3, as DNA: TGTGCCAGCAGCTTGGGGGGAGGCGCTGGGGCCAACGTCCTGACTTTC.

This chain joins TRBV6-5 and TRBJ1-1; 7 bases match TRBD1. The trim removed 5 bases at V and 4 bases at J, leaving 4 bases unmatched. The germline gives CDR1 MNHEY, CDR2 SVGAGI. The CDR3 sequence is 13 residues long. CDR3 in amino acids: CASSQQGSTEAFF. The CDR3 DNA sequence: TGTGCCAGCAGTCAACAGGGGAGCACTGAAGCTTTCTTT.

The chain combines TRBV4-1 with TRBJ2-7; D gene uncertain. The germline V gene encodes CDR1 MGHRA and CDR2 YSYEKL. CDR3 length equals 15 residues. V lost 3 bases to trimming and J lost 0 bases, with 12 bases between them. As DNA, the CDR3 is TGCGCCAGCAGCCATCCAGGATCTTTCTCCTACGAGCAGTACTTC. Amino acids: CASSHPGSFSYEQYF.

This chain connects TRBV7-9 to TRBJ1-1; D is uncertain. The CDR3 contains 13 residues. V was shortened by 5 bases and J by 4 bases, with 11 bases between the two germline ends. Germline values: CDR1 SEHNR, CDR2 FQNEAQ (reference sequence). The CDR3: CASSKQLATEAFF. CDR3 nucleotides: TGTGCCAGCAGCAAACAATTGGCCACTGAAGCTTTCTTT.

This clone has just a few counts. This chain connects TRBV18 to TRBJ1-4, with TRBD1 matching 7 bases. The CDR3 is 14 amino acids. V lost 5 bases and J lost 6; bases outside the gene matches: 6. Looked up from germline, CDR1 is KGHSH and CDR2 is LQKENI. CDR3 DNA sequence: TGTGCCAGCTCATCTTGGACAGGAGATGAAAAACTGTTTTTT. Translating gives CASSSWTGDEKLFF.

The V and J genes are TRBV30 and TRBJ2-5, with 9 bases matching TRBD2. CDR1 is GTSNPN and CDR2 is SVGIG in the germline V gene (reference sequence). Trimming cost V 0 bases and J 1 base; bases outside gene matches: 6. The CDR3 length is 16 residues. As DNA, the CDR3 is TGTGCCTGGAGTGTACTCCCGGGACTAGCCCAAGAGACCCAGTACTTC. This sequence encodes CAWSVLPGLAQETQYF.

The CDR3 region is CASIGEWQVYNEQFF. CDR3 in DNA: TGTGCCAGCATCGGGGAGTGGCAGGTTTACAATGAGCAGTTCTTC. The rearrangement uses TRBV28 and TRBJ2-1; D possibly corresponds to TRBD2 (5 bases). The V gene's germline CDR1 is MDHEN and CDR2 SYDVKM. The CDR3 runs to 15 residues. Trimming cost V 7 bases and J 4 bases, with 17 bases left between them.

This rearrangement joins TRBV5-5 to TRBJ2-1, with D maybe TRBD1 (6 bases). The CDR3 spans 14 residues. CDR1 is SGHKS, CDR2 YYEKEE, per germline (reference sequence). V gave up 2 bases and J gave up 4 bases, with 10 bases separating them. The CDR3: CASSFSDSYNEQFF. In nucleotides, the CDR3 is TGTGCCAGCAGCTTCTCGGACAGTTACAATGAGCAGTTCTTC.

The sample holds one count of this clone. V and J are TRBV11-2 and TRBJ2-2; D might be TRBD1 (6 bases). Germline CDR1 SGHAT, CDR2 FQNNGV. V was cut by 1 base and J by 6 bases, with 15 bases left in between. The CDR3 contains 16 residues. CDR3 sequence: CASSLGSGGRPGELFF. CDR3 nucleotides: TGTGCCAGCAGCTTAGGTTCTGGGGGCCGGCCCGGGGAGCTGTTTTTT.